This TCR beta chain was sequenced in a study of control samples from healthy donors and cancer patients. Profiled with immunoSEQ multiplex PCR; TCRdb holds only in-frame clones, not every one. The table records some 120,000 clones, around 86% of them present only once. V lost 5 bases to trimming and J lost 0 bases, with 23 bases between them. Germline assignment: CDR1 SGHTA and CDR2 FQGNSA. This CDR3 has 18 residues. The source of this sequence is a man in his forties in good health. The chain has TRBV7-2 and TRBJ2-7; D ambiguous. The source material was blood. The CDR3, as DNA: TGTGCCAGCAGCCTCGACCCCCCGATTGGGATAGGCTCCTACGAGCAGTACTTC. Translating gives CASSLDPPIGIGSYEQYF.